Listed here are 6 T cell receptor beta chains from one sample, sequenced in a study of blood T cells in healthy people across ages. A second PCR, run for about 7 to 11 cycles, used a sample-barcoded 5' primer plus a J-beta primer mix. TCRdb reanalysed the 5' RACE reads using MiXCR and keeps one entry per CDR3 protein. The sample carries some 760,000 distinct CDR3 sequences, roughly 25% recorded once. These records were also assigned to another study, of T cells of mothers and their children.

Sequenced material: blood. The receptors stem from a boy aged 5-17 years in good health.

DNA for the CDR3: TGTGCCAGCAGCGAGGCCGTAACTAGCGGGGTCTACAATGAGCAGTTCTTC. It yields the protein CASSEAVTSGVYNEQFF. The chain links TRBV9 to TRBJ2-1; 10 bases align to TRBD2. In germline, CDR1 is SGDLS, CDR2 YYNGEE. The V and J ends lost 3 bases and 3 bases, in that order; junction bases with no gene match: 9. The CDR3 spans 17 residues.

This clonotype was seen only a few times. The V and J genes are TRBV5-1 and TRBJ2-3; D is unclear. Trimming cost V 2 bases and J 1 base, with 8 bases left between them. This CDR3 has 14 amino acids. Germline values: CDR1 SGHRS, CDR2 YFSETQ. The CDR3 sequence: CASSFNAGTDTQYF. Here the CDR3 DNA reads TGCGCCAGCAGCTTCAACGCCGGCACAGATACGCAGTATTTT.

The rearrangement joins TRBV6-2 or TRBV6-3 to TRBJ2-3; 8 bases are a match to TRBD2. The CDR3 consists of 16 residues. Germline-derived CDR1 and CDR2 are MNHEY and SVGEGT. The V gene end was trimmed by 4 bases and the J gene end by 1 base; junction bases not matched to a gene: 7. This chain's CDR3 is CASSSTGSGGTDTQYF. The DNA of the CDR3 is TGTGCCAGCAGTTCCACGGGTAGCGGGGGCACAGATACGCAGTATTTT.

The gene calls are TRBV28 and TRBJ1-2; the D gene is possibly TRBD1 (5 bases). Trimming cost V 7 bases and J 1 base, with 16 bases left between them. The germline V gene has CDR1 MDHEN and CDR2 SYDVKM. The CDR3 consists of 15 residues. The CDR3 reads CASTLEGIRNYGYTF. The CDR3, as DNA: TGTGCCAGCACTCTCGAGGGGATCCGTAACTATGGCTACACCTTC.

This clonotype occurred a few times. The chain recombines TRBV28 with TRBJ1-5; the D is unclear. Germline CDR1 and CDR2: MDHEN and SYDVKM. The CDR3 consists of 15 residues. V shed 5 bases and J shed 3 bases, with 14 bases lying between them. Here the CDR3 reads CASSTQSPNNQPQHF. The CDR3 nucleotides are TGTGCCAGCAGTACACAGTCACCGAACAATCAGCCCCAGCATTTT. The full variable domain, completed using reference TRBV28 and TRBJ1-5, is DVKVTQSSRYLVKRTGEKVFLECVQDMDHENMFWYRQDPGLGLRLIYFSYDVKMKEKGDIPEGYSVSREKKERFSLILESASTNQTSMYLCASSTQSPNNQPQHFGDGTRLSIL.

This clonotype was detected only a few times. The chain uses TRBV10-3 and TRBJ1-2; 10 nucleotides align to TRBD1. Trimming at V came to 8 bases and at J to 5 bases, leaving 8 bases not matched to a gene. The CDR3 is 14 residues long. Germline lookup yields CDR1 ENHRY and CDR2 SYGVKD. The CDR3 here is CAIGGQGGLYGYTF. In DNA, the CDR3 is TGTGCCATCGGAGGACAGGGGGGTCTATATGGCTACACCTTC.